Below are 23 T cell receptor beta chains sequenced from a single sample in a study of STAT3 mutations in large granular lymphocyte leukemia. Overall study results and limits: At least one immunodominant TCR beta clonotype appeared in every T-cell large granular lymphocyte leukemia patient.

The protocol was immunoSEQ multiplex PCR, while the TCRdb copy is restricted to in-frame clones and leaves out a portion. The sample has about 15,000 clones, over 90% seen once. The antigens these receptors bind are not known. The sequenced sample was peripheral blood mononuclear cells. The receptor set was obtained from a woman in her 50s with T-cell large granular lymphocyte leukemia. Some clones in this sample may be carry-over from other donors' samples.

The genes are TRBV7-8 and TRBJ2-5; 7 bases line up with TRBD1. The CDR3 has 14 residues. From germline, CDR1 is SGHVS and CDR2 FQNEAQ. The trim removed 2 bases at V and 6 bases at J, leaving 6 bases unmatched. CDR3 DNA: TGTGCCAGCAGCTTAAAAGGGGGCTTAAAGACCCAGTACTTC. Amino acid sequence: CASSLKGGLKTQYF.

The J gene is TRBJ2-7, the V gene TRBV10-3; D is uncertain. The CDR3 has 13 amino acids. V was pared by 3 bases and J by 6 bases, with 12 bases between. Germline lookup yields CDR1 ENHRY and CDR2 SYGVKD. Here the CDR3 reads CAISEVPIGEQYF. In DNA, the CDR3 is TGTGCCATCAGTGAAGTCCCTATCGGCGAGCAGTACTTC.

The CDR3 spells CASSSWPDRGRGGELFF. CDR3 nucleotides: TGTGCCAGCAGCTCCTGGCCGGACAGGGGGCGGGGCGGGGAGCTGTTTTTT. The V call is TRBV5-6, the J call TRBJ2-2, with TRBD1 identical over 11 bases. The CDR3 is 17 residues long. J lost 7 bases, V lost 3 bases, and 11 bases had no gene match. Germline lookup yields CDR1 SGHDT and CDR2 YYEEEE.

The rearrangement links TRBV4-3 to TRBJ2-2; D uncertain. CDR1 and CDR2 from the germline V gene are LGHNA and YSLEER. The V and J ends lost 1 base and 4 bases respectively, with 1 base between them. The length of the CDR3 is 12 residues. The CDR3 DNA reads TGCGCCAGCAGCCAAGGCACCGGGGAGCTGTTTTTT. Translation gives CASSQGTGELFF.

The rearrangement links TRBV5-4 to TRBJ2-5; D is unresolved. The CDR3 runs to 13 residues. Trimming removed 0 bases at V and 2 bases at J, with 5 bases between. Germline CDR1 and CDR2: SGHNT and YYREEE (reference sequence). The CDR3 nucleotides are TGTGCCAGCAGCTTGGACACACAAGAGACCCAGTACTTC. As protein: CASSLDTQETQYF.

The V gene is TRBV30, the J gene TRBJ1-1, with D perhaps TRBD1 (6 bases). This CDR3 contains 17 residues. Trimming removed 5 bases from V and 2 bases from J, with 24 bases in between. Germline V lookup: CDR1 GTSNPN, CDR2 SVGIG (reference sequence). CDR3: CAWEGGQEGKSNTEAFF. The CDR3 region has the DNA TGTGCCTGGGAAGGGGGTCAGGAGGGTAAGTCAAACACTGAAGCTTTCTTT.

V and J are TRBV2 and TRBJ1-4; the D gene is possibly TRBD1 (5 bases). The V gene lost 2 bases and the J gene lost 0 bases, with 7 bases spanning the gap. The CDR3 loop spans 15 amino acids. Germline values: CDR1 SNHLY, CDR2 FYNNEI. The CDR3 here is CASSEWTPTNEKLFF. CDR3 bases: TGTGCCAGCAGTGAATGGACACCAACTAATGAAAAACTGTTTTTT.

The chain uses TRBV27 and TRBJ2-7, with D possibly being TRBD1 or TRBD2 (5 bases each). Germline CDR1 MNHEY, CDR2 SMNVEV (reference sequence). The V end lost 4 bases, the J end lost 2 bases, and 18 bases lay between the germline ends. This CDR3 has 16 amino acids. Here the CDR3 DNA reads TGTGCCAGCAGTTCTTCATTCGGGACGCTTACCTACGAGCAGTACTTC. Translation gives CASSSSFGTLTYEQYF.

This sequence joins TRBV4-3 and TRBJ2-2, with a possible D match to TRBD1 (5 bases). The germline CDR1 and CDR2 sequences are LGHNA and YSLEER. CDR3 length: 15 residues. V gave up 2 bases and J gave up 2 bases, with 9 bases separating them. This CDR3 reads CASSQSTVNTGELFF. Here the CDR3 DNA reads TGCGCCAGCAGCCAATCGACAGTAAACACCGGGGAGCTGTTTTTT.

The chain uses TRBV28 and TRBJ1-2, with 9 bases that match TRBD1. Losses at the gene ends were 2 bases for V and 5 bases for J; bases not matched to a gene: 6. There are 15 residues in the CDR3. Germline V gene data show CDR1 as MDHEN and CDR2 as SYDVKM. Here the CDR3 reads CASSLGGQGVYGYTF. The DNA for the CDR3 is TGTGCCAGCAGTTTAGGGGGACAGGGTGTATATGGCTACACCTTC.

The chain has TRBV20-1 and TRBJ1-1; D ambiguous. CDR1 DFQATT and CDR2 SNEGSKA come from the germline V gene (reference sequence). The CDR3 contains 10 residues. Trimming took 3 bases from V and 7 from J, leaving 6 bases between them. CDR3 nucleotide sequence: TGCAGTGCTAGGCAAGTTGAAGCTTTCTTT. It translates to CSARQVEAFF.

The chain has TRBV28 and TRBJ2-1; TRBD2 agrees at 10 bases. V was pared by 5 bases and J by 5 bases, with 3 bases of the junction left unmatched. Germline V gives CDR1 MDHEN, CDR2 SYDVKM. This CDR3 region has 14 residues. CDR3 bases: TGTGCCAGCAGTGCCGGGACTAGCGACAATGAGCAGTTCTTC. It specifies CASSAGTSDNEQFF.

This clone was observed a single time. The gene calls are TRBV15 and TRBJ1-2; TRBD1 agrees at 8 bases. The CDR3 runs to 17 residues. V lost 0 bases to trimming and J lost 6 bases; unmatched junction nucleotides: 12. Germline CDR1 reads LNHNV; CDR2 reads YYDKDF (reference sequence). The CDR3 spells CATSRDQTGALADGYTF. CDR3 DNA sequence: TGTGCCACCAGCAGAGATCAGACAGGGGCACTGGCTGATGGCTACACCTTC.

This chain links TRBV28 with TRBJ2-7, with D hard to call. Germline V gene lookup returns CDR1 MDHEN and CDR2 SYDVKM. Trimming cost V 2 bases and J 5 bases, with 19 bases left between them. The CDR3 runs to 16 residues. CDR3 nucleotides: TGTGCCAGCAGTTTAGGGCCCCTCCAATCTCGACACGAGCAGTACTTC. Protein sequence: CASSLGPLQSRHEQYF.

The chain links TRBV7-9 to TRBJ2-2; tentatively, D is TRBD2 (7 bases). Germline CDR1 reads SEHNR; CDR2 reads FQNEAQ (reference sequence). The length of the CDR3 is 16 residues. The V and J ends lost 5 bases and 6 bases respectively, with 19 bases between them. CDR3 sequence: CASSRTDPGGSGELFF. The CDR3 DNA reads TGTGCCAGCAGCCGGACCGATCCGGGGGGCTCCGGGGAGCTGTTTTTT.

This clone was found once. This rearrangement joins TRBV6-5 to TRBJ2-7, with a possible D match to TRBD2 (6 bases). In germline, CDR1 is MNHEY, CDR2 SVGAGI. The CDR3 is 14 residues long. With 7 bases removed from V and 5 bases from J, the gap between germline ends came to 18 bases. CDR3 nucleotides: TGTGCCAGCACCAAGTGGAGGGACGGCCACGAGCAGTACTTC. Translated, it gives CASTKWRDGHEQYF.

The chain couples TRBV5-1 to TRBJ2-4, with 15 bases aligning to TRBD2. Trimming removed 4 bases from V and 7 bases from J; junction bases left unmatched: 3. The CDR3 spans 15 residues. The germline V gene has CDR1 SGHRS and CDR2 YFSETQ. Written as DNA, the CDR3 is TGCGCCAGCAGCCCCGGACTAGCGGGGGGGAACATTCAGTACTTC. This codes for CASSPGLAGGNIQYF.

This chain's CDR3 is CASSPGELYGYTF. The CDR3 nucleotides read TGTGCCAGCTCACCAGGAGAGCTATATGGCTACACCTTC. The genes are TRBV18 and TRBJ1-2; D not certain. This CDR3 region has 13 residues. V lost 2 bases and J lost 5, with 9 bases in between. Germline CDR1 is KGHSH and CDR2 is LQKENI.

The chain employs TRBV30 and TRBJ2-6; D remains ambiguous. V lost 2 bases and J 4 bases, leaving 9 bases between the germline ends. Germline CDR1 GTSNPN, CDR2 SVGIG (reference sequence). The CDR3 consists of 14 residues. CDR3: CAWSIVAGANVLTF. In DNA form, the CDR3 reads TGTGCCTGGAGTATAGTAGCCGGGGCCAACGTCCTGACTTTC.

This chain connects TRBV11-2 to TRBJ2-7, with a possible D match to TRBD2 (6 bases). Germline V gene lookup returns CDR1 SGHAT and CDR2 FQNNGV. The CDR3 runs to 14 residues. With 5 bases removed from V and 5 bases from J, the gap between germline ends came to 16 bases. This CDR3 is CASSPARGVDEQYF. CDR3 sequence (DNA): TGTGCCAGCAGCCCAGCCCGCGGGGTGGACGAGCAGTACTTC.

The gene calls are TRBV7-9 and TRBJ2-6; no definite D call. Germline V lookup: CDR1 SEHNR, CDR2 FQNEAQ (reference sequence). This CDR3 is 19 amino acids long. The ends were cut back, 1 base at V and 1 base at J, with 17 bases in the middle. The CDR3 is CASSLDGWGEISGANVLTF. CDR3 in DNA: TGTGCCAGCAGCTTAGATGGATGGGGTGAAATATCTGGGGCCAACGTCCTGACTTTC.

This clone turned up a few times. The J gene is TRBJ1-1, the V gene TRBV5-1; D is undetermined. Trimming took 5 bases from V and 2 from J, leaving 10 bases between them. The CDR3 extends over 13 amino acids. Looked up from germline, CDR1 is SGHRS and CDR2 is YFSETQ. CDR3 residues: CASRMGPNTEAFF. Written as DNA, the CDR3 is TGCGCCAGCAGAATGGGCCCAAACACTGAAGCTTTCTTT. Looking up the rest from reference TRBV5-1 and TRBJ1-1 gives the full variable domain: KAGVTQTPRYLIKTRGQQVTLSCSPISGHRSVSWYQQTPGQGLQFLFEYFSETQRNKGNFPGRFSGRQFSNSRSEMNVSTLELGDSALYLCASRMGPNTEAFFGQGTRLTVV.

This sequence joins TRBV5-1 and TRBJ2-7, with 8 bases lining up with TRBD1. With V trimmed by 0 bases and J by 7 bases, 6 bases remained unmatched. This CDR3 spans 14 amino acids. In germline, CDR1 is SGHRS, CDR2 YFSETQ. CDR3 nucleotides: TGCGCCAGCAGCTTGGGCACAGGGGGGAGGGAGCAGTACTTC. Translating gives CASSLGTGGREQYF. The full variable domain, in which reference TRBV5-1 and TRBJ2-7 provide the parts outside the CDR3, is KAGVTQTPRYLIKTRGQQVTLSCSPISGHRSVSWYQQTPGQGLQFLFEYFSETQRNKGNFPGRFSGRQFSNSRSEMNVSTLELGDSALYLCASSLGTGGREQYFGPGTRLTVT.